The source of this T cell receptor beta chain is a study of T cell changes during pregnancy in multiple sclerosis. The ends were cut back, 1 base at V and 0 bases at J, with 7 bases in the middle. Germline V lookup: CDR1 MDHEN, CDR2 SYDVKM. The CDR3 is 14 residues long. With respect to this clone: This sample also contains other DNA sequences that code for the same CDR3.

Assay used: immunoSEQ multiplex PCR; TCRdb lists only in-frame clones, some missing. Among around 68,000 clones, 91% were seen once, and the ten largest hold 2.2%. The receptor was derived from a female donor in good health, enrolled as a control in a pregnancy study. The starting material was peripheral blood, obtained in the third trimester of pregnancy. The chain joins TRBV28 to TRBJ2-7; a possible D gene is TRBD2 (6 bases). The CDR3 region has the DNA TGTGCCAGCAGTTTATCCGGGAGCTCCTACGAGCAGTACTTC. Its protein is CASSLSGSSYEQYF.